Listed below are T cell receptor beta chains from one sample, sequenced in a study of blood T cell repertoires in COVID-19. Only in-frame clones appear in the TCRdb table, and some are missing; sequencing was by immunoSEQ multiplex PCR. Of hundreds of thousands of clones listed, approximately 92% were seen once; the top ten hold around 1%. The sequenced sample was PBMCs or T cells enriched from blood (not recorded which). These receptors came from a man aged 18-30 years who had recovered from COVID-19. Both conserved end residues are part of each CDR3.

>15|TRBV4-1
CASSQGWGPGQPQHF
>14|TRBV5-4
CASRRTGSGYEQYF
>15|TRBV5-1
CASSLVPDSNQPQHF
>19|TRBV5-1
CASSFGGLAGGPGTETQYF
>13|TRBV9
CASSVTGNTEAFF
>14|TRBV28
CASSPGGRLQPQHF
>15|TRBV9
CASSAEGLRTDTQYF
>14|TRBV30
CAWSATDRNQPQHF
>13|TRBV7-8
CASSLAQNQPQHF
>13|TRBV9
CASSGTGGGPLHF
>16|TRBV5-6
CASSSPTGELGETQYF
>15|TRBV15
CATSRDRTSFDEQYF
>14|TRBV24-1
CATSEGDRLNEQFF
>18|TRBV3-1/TRBV3-2
CASSMRASGRLAKNIQYF
>13|TRBV9
CASSVAREETQYF
>15|TRBV5-4
CASSLELADNYEQYF
>15|TRBV13
CASSLVQGMDSPLHF
>16|TRBV7-8
CASRPDRFRGNQPQHF
>11|TRBV29-1
CSGGGRYGYTF
>14|TRBV19
CASSIHDRAGSYTF
>14|TRBV19
CASQESGSAGEQYF
>15|TRBV27
CASSLRTGDYSPLHF
>13|TRBV12-3/TRBV12-4
CASTQVANYGYTF
>13|TRBV2
CASTGGNTGELFF
>17|TRBV11-2
CASSLDLPGGFTGELFF
>12|TRBV30
CAWSPSGTEAFF
>15|TRBV29-1
CSVETHKTSVDEQFF
>15|TRBV14
CASSQVGRYNYGYTF
>15|TRBV19
CASSIGQGWTDTQYF
>14|TRBV18
CASSPQNDNSEAFF
>17|TRBV7-2
CASSLSPSGGATDTQYF
>13|TRBV12-3/TRBV12-4
CASSLRSPRGYTF
>17|TRBV5-4
CASSLALAGVVTGELFF
>16|TRBV5-5
CASSLKPTGSGNTIYF
>12|TRBV28
CASSLSGKTQYF
>15|TRBV21-1
CASIRQGKVSGEQFF
>13|TRBV12-5
CASGFAGDEKLFF
>16|TRBV6-2/TRBV6-3
CASSYSIGGLGGEQYF
>17|TRBV30
CAWKGWERTRFPYEQYF
>14|TRBV6-5
CASSYSPSGNTIYF
>14|TRBV7-9
CASSLKYSVDEQFF
>15|TRBV30
CAWRPGLADQNEQFF
>12|TRBV12-5
CASGSSGTEAFF
>14|TRBV7-8
CASVAGDGTGELFF
>14|TRBV3-1/TRBV3-2
CASSQELRGAEAFF
>18|TRBV7-8
CASSLDPLHSRVSYGYTF
>14|TRBV19
CASKGGPRLGELFF
>15|TRBV5-1
CASTPTGAYQETQYF
>13|TRBV12-3/TRBV12-4
CASRMWGEDEQYF
>16|TRBV5-5
CASSFQPGQGWDGYTF
>12|TRBV18
CASSPRTGELFF
>15|TRBV29-1
CSAIGTSGRIHTQYF
>13|TRBV28
CASSRQGRTEAFF
>14|TRBV27
CASSAGLAGAEVNF
>16|TRBV5-4
CASSSRDIKSQETQYF
>15|TRBV6-5
CASSWLAGERNEQFF
>15|TRBV9
CASSFTSGTYNEQFF
>14|TRBV25-1
CASSLQGASGELFF
>19|TRBV7-6
CASSYQPLQGGDGTDTQYF
>12|TRBV19
CASSGQGSQQYF